The rows below give T cell receptor beta chains drawn from one sample of a study of patients and donors after allogeneic stem cell transplantation. TCRdb independently ran MiXCR on the RT-PCR reads; one entry per CDR3 protein. This table holds 800,000 to 1,000,000 distinct CDR3 sequences, approximately 18% found once. Sequencing input: blood, either unsorted or a sorted T cell fraction (not recorded which). These receptors all stem from a human donor who was either an allogeneic HSCT recipient or a stem cell or donor lymphocyte infusion donor (not recorded which). It is not recorded whose cells these are; they may come from a transplant donor. Both conserved end residues are part of each CDR3. A D gene is named only where the DNA matches it firmly. For some rows the clone size is stated as once, few or many, or as a class when expanded; others skip it.

d_gene	v_gene	abundance	j_gene	CDR3aa	CDR3nt
.	TRBV11-2	.	TRBJ2-1	CASRRDEQFF	TGTGCCAGCAGAAGGGATGAGCAGTTCTTC
.	TRBV7-8	few	TRBJ1-2	CASSLLPRVTVNYGYTF	TGTGCCAGCAGCTTATTGCCCCGGGTGACGGTAAACTATGGCTACACCTTC
.	TRBV3-1	once	TRBJ2-3	CASSETWPPADTDTQYF	TGTGCCAGCAGCGAGACATGGCCCCCAGCGGACACAGATACGCAGTATTTT
.	TRBV12-3/TRBV12-4	many	TRBJ2-7	CASTLKTGIEQYF	TGTGCCAGCACCCTGAAAACGGGAATCGAGCAGTACTTC
.	TRBV12-3/TRBV12-4	.	TRBJ1-2	CASSLVGVGYTF	TGTGCCAGCAGTTTAGTAGGGGTTGGCTACACCTTC
.	TRBV5-6	many	TRBJ2-1	CASSPGRVNEQFF	TGTGCCAGCAGCCCGGGACGGGTCAATGAGCAGTTCTTC
TRBD2	TRBV7-9	few	TRBJ2-7	CASSPSGGQGPYEQYF	TGTGCCAGCAGCCCCTCGGGGGGGCAAGGACCCTACGAGCAGTACTTC
.	TRBV6-1	few	TRBJ2-7	CASSTGTSEEQYF	TGTGCCAGCTCAACCGGGACTTCTGAGGAGCAGTACTTC
.	TRBV6-2/TRBV6-3	few	TRBJ2-7	CASSLGRRQYF	TGTGCCAGCAGCCTCGGCAGAAGACAGTACTTC
TRBD1	TRBV4-3	.	TRBJ1-2	CASSQIPSESGQGYDGYTF	TGCGCCAGCAGCCAAATTCCTTCTGAGTCGGGACAGGGTTATGATGGCTACACCTTC
.	TRBV28	few	TRBJ2-1	CASSSKTNEQFF	TGTGCCAGCAGTTCTAAGACAAATGAGCAGTTCTTC
.	TRBV7-9	few	TRBJ2-4	CASSQTRASAKNIQYF	TGTGCCAGCAGCCAGACTAGGGCTTCGGCCAAAAACATTCAGTACTTC
TRBD2	TRBV5-4	.	TRBJ2-1	CASSAPAGGPLNEQFF	TGTGCCAGCAGCGCCCCGGCGGGAGGCCCTTTGAATGAGCAGTTCTTC
.	TRBV24-1	.	TRBJ1-1	CATSHEGNTEAFF	TGTGCCACCAGTCATGAAGGGAACACTGAAGCTTTCTTT
.	TRBV9	.	TRBJ2-2	CASGYAGNTGELFF	TGTGCCAGCGGGTACGCGGGGAACACCGGGGAGCTGTTTTTT
.	TRBV6-1	few	TRBJ1-3	CASTNTPLEVSGNTIYF	TGTGCCAGCACCAACACCCCTCTCGAGGTCTCTGGAAACACCATATATTTT
.	TRBV29-1	many	TRBJ2-7	CSGGKGYEQYF	TGCAGCGGGGGGAAGGGCTACGAGCAGTACTTC
.	TRBV5-1	.	TRBJ1-5	CASSSEAGGNQPQHF	TGCGCCAGCAGCTCGGAGGCCGGGGGCAATCAGCCCCAGCATTTT
.	TRBV12-3/TRBV12-4	.	TRBJ2-3	CASSFNPAGTDTQYF	TGTGCCAGCAGTTTTAATCCGGCGGGCACAGATACGCAGTATTTT
.	TRBV12-3/TRBV12-4	.	TRBJ1-2	CASSFGQDYGYTF	TGTGCCAGCAGTTTTGGTCAAGACTATGGCTACACCTTC
.	TRBV3-1	.	TRBJ2-5	CASSQDRGYQETQYF	TGTGCCAGCAGCCAAGACCGGGGCTACCAAGAGACCCAGTACTTC
.	TRBV7-9	many	TRBJ1-1	CASSIRDVDTEAFF	TGTGCCAGCAGCATCAGGGATGTGGACACTGAAGCTTTCTTT
.	TRBV7-8	.	TRBJ2-7	CASSSVWAVPYEQYF	TGTGCCAGCAGCTCAGTCTGGGCGGTGCCCTACGAGCAGTACTTC
TRBD1	TRBV29-1	.	TRBJ1-1	CSVEDTGGKNTEAFF	TGCAGCGTTGAAGATACAGGGGGTAAAAACACTGAAGCTTTCTTT
.	TRBV20-1	.	TRBJ1-1	CSARDGQILNTEAFF	TGCAGTGCTAGAGATGGACAGATCTTGAACACTGAAGCTTTCTTT
.	TRBV20-1	.	TRBJ2-3	CSARDPRDRATDTQYF	TGCAGTGCTAGAGACCCCAGGGACCGAGCCACAGATACGCAGTATTTT
TRBD1	TRBV27	.	TRBJ1-5	CASKTAGGSNQPQHF	TGTGCCAGCAAGACGGCAGGGGGAAGCAATCAGCCCCAGCATTTT
TRBD1	TRBV19	.	TRBJ2-1	CASSISRDRISSYNEQFF	TGTGCCAGTAGTATATCACGGGACAGAATTAGCTCCTACAATGAGCAGTTCTTC
TRBD2	TRBV9	.	TRBJ2-7	CASSVSPSGSYEQYF	TGTGCCAGCAGCGTATCACCTAGCGGGAGTTACGAGCAGTACTTC
.	TRBV20-1	few	TRBJ1-5	CSARGNQLSQHF	TGCAGTGCTAGAGGGAACCAATTGTCCCAGCATTTT
.	TRBV5-1	.	TRBJ1-4	CASSHPGGPNEKLFF	TGCGCCAGCAGCCATCCCGGGGGCCCGAATGAAAAACTGTTTTTT
TRBD1	TRBV3-1	.	TRBJ1-3	CASSQVQGGNTIYF	TGTGCCAGCAGCCAAGTACAGGGGGGAAACACCATATATTTT
.	TRBV11-1	.	TRBJ2-3	CASSAGTGRGTQYF	TGTGCCAGCAGCGCTGGGACCGGGAGAGGCACGCAGTATTTT
.	TRBV6-1	.	TRBJ2-3	CASRTGSADTQYF	TGTGCCAGCAGGACGGGGAGCGCAGATACGCAGTATTTT
TRBD1	TRBV5-1	.	TRBJ1-5	CASKRTGDSNQPQHF	TGCGCCAGTAAACGGACAGGGGATAGCAATCAGCCCCAGCATTTT
.	TRBV14	.	TRBJ2-1	CASSDRTLYNEQFF	TGTGCCAGCAGCGACAGAACCCTCTACAATGAGCAGTTCTTC
.	TRBV5-6	few	TRBJ2-7	CASSLEPGYEQYF	TGTGCCAGCAGCTTGGAGCCGGGATATGAGCAGTACTTC
TRBD1	TRBV5-1	few	TRBJ1-1	CASSSGQGAPNTEAFF	TGCGCCAGCAGCTCGGGACAGGGGGCGCCGAACACTGAAGCTTTCTTT
.	TRBV9	few	TRBJ1-4	CASSVAFGGETNEKLFF	TGTGCCAGCAGCGTAGCATTTGGGGGGGAGACTAATGAAAAACTGTTTTTT
.	TRBV12-3/TRBV12-4	.	TRBJ2-2	CASRIRAPGELFF	TGTGCCAGCAGAATCAGGGCTCCCGGGGAGCTGTTTTTT
TRBD2	TRBV6-4	.	TRBJ2-2	CASSETSGRGTGELFF	TGTGCCAGCAGTGAAACTAGCGGGAGAGGCACCGGGGAGCTGTTTTTT
.	TRBV12-3/TRBV12-4	few	TRBJ1-6	CASSSRPNSPLHF	TGTGCCAGCAGTTCCCGGCCGAATTCACCCCTCCACTTT
.	TRBV7-2	many	TRBJ2-2	CASSSGAGDPGELFF	TGTGCCAGCAGCTCCGGGGCAGGAGATCCCGGGGAGCTGTTTTTT
.	TRBV27	.	TRBJ2-7	CASSDPRGEQYF	TGTGCCAGCAGTGATCCCCGGGGAGAGCAGTACTTC